This T cell receptor (beta chain) emerged from a study of shared T cell receptors in the human thymus. TCRdb's table, derived via immunoSEQ multiplex PCR, lists solely in-frame clones and lacks some. This sample yields approximately 660,000 clones, of which approximately 90% are seen a single time; approximately 0.01% belongs to the top ten. The CDR3 extends over 15 amino acids. The germline V and J ends were trimmed by 5 bases and 0 bases, with 11 bases remaining between them. Germline lookup yields CDR1 SGHDT and CDR2 YYEEEE. These records were also assigned to another study, of human thymus T cells.

The receptor's source is a boy in the first two years of life with a congenital heart defect. The specimen sequenced was thymocytes. This rearrangement joins TRBV5-6 to TRBJ2-2, with a tentative D call TRBD1 (6 bases). The CDR3 protein is CASRHRAPNTGELFF. Written as DNA, the CDR3 is TGTGCCAGCAGACACAGGGCCCCGAACACCGGGGAGCTGTTTTTT. Full variable domain (rest looked up from reference TRBV5-6 and TRBJ2-2): DAGVTQSPTHLIKTRGQQVTLRCSPKSGHDTVSWYQQALGQGPQFIFQYYEEEERQRGNFPDRFSGHQFPNYSSELNVNALLLGDSALYLCASRHRAPNTGELFFGEGSRLTVL.